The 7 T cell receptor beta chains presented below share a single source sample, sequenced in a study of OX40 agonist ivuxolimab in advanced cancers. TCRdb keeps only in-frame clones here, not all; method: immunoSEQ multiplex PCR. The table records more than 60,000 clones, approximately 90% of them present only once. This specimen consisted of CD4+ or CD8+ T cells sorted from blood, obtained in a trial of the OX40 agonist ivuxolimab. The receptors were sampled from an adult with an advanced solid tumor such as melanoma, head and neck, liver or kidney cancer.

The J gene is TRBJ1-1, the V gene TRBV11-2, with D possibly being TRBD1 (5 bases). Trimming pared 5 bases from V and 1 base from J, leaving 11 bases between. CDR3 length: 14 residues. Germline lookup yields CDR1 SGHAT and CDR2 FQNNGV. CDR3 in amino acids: CASSPAGWNTEAFF. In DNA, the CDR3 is TGTGCCAGCAGCCCGGCAGGGTGGAACACTGAAGCTTTCTTT.

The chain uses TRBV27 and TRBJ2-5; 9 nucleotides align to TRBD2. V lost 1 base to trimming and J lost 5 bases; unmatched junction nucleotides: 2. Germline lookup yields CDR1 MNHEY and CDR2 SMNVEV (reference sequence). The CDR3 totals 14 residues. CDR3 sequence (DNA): TGTGCCAGCAGTTTATATCTAGCGGGGGAGACCCAGTACTTC. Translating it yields CASSLYLAGETQYF.

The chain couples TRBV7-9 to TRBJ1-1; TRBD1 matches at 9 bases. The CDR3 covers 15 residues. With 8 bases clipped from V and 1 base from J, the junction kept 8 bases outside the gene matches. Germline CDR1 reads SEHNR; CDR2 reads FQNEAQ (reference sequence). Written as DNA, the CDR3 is TGTGCCAGCTTACTCGACAGGGGGTCGAACACTGAAGCTTTCTTT. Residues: CASLLDRGSNTEAFF. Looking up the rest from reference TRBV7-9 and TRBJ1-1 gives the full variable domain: DTGVSQNPRHKITKRGQNVTFRCDPISEHNRLYWYRQTLGQGPEFLTYFQNEAQLEKSRLLSDRFSAERPKGSFSTLEIQRTEQGDSAMYLCASLLDRGSNTEAFFGQGTRLTVV.

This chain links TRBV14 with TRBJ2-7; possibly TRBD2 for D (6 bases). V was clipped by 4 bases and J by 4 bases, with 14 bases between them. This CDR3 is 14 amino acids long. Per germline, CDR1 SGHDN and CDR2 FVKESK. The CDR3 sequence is CASSLGTGVYEQYF. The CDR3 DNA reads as TGTGCCAGCAGCCTGGGGACGGGAGTTTACGAGCAGTACTTC.

This CDR3 reads CASSYAGAFPTEAFF. In DNA, the CDR3 is TGTGCCAGCAGTTACGCGGGGGCCTTCCCCACTGAAGCTTTCTTT. The chain couples TRBV6-6 to TRBJ1-1, with a possible D match to TRBD1 (6 bases). The CDR3 has 15 residues. V lost 2 bases and J lost 4, with 14 bases in between. CDR1 and CDR2 from the germline V gene are MNHNY and SVGAGI (reference sequence).

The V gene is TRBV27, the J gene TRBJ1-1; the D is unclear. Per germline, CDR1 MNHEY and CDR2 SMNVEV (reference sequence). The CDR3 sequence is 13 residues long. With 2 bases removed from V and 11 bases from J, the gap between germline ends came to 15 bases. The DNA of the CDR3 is TGTGCCAGCAGTTTAAGTGGGCGGTCCCCGGCTTTCTTT. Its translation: CASSLSGRSPAFF.

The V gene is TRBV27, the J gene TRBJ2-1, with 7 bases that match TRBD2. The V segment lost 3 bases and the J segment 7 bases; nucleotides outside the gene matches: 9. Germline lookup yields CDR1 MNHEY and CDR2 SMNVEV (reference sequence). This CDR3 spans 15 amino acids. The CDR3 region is CASSFSPSGGNEQFF. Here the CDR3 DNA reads TGTGCCAGCAGTTTTTCCCCGTCGGGGGGTAATGAGCAGTTCTTC.